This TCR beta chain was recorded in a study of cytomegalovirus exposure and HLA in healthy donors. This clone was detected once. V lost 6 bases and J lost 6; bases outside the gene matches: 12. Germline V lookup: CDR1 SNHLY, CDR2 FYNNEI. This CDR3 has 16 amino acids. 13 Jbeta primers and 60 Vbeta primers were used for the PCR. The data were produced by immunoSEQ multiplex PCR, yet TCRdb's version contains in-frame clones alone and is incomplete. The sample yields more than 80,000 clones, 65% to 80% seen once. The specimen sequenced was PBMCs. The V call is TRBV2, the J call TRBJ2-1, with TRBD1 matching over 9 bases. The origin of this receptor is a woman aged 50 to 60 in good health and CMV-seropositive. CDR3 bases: TGTGCCAGCAGCCCCTTTTTCGGGACAGGGATCAATGAGCAGTTCTTC. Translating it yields CASSPFFGTGINEQFF. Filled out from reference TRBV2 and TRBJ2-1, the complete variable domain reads EPEVTQTPSHQVTQMGQEVILRCVPISNHLYFYWYRQILGQKVEFLVSFYNNEISEKSEIFDDQFSVERPDGSNFTLKIRSTKLEDSAMYFCASSPFFGTGINEQFFGPGTRLTVL.